This TCR beta chain originates from a study of shared clonotypes between healthy human individuals. The overall study: Donors had three CD4 naive, three CD4 memory, two CD8 naive and one CD8 memory plate apiece.

Negatively enriched CD4+ T cells were divided by CD45RA into naive and memory. The CDR3 has 18 residues. V lost 5 bases, J lost 1 base, and 24 bases lay in between. Germline values: CDR1 SGHVS, CDR2 FQNEAQ. At a deep level, the assay was run. Using immunoSEQ multiplex PCR, the repertoire was profiled, and TCRdb retains in-frame clones only, with some absent. This sample has about 1.5 million clones, with roughly 96% found just once. Specimen: naive CD4+ T cells sorted from blood. Noted subset: CD45RA+ positively selected. The TCR originated in a man aged 25 to 45 in good health. This chain connects TRBV7-8 to TRBJ2-7, with a weak D call TRBD2 (7 bases). The CDR3 DNA reads TGTGCCAGCAGCACATGGGGGCTAGCGGCGACCTCATCCTACGAGCAGTACTTC. It is translated as CASSTWGLAATSSYEQYF. Full variable domain (outside the CDR3, taken from reference TRBV7-8 and TRBJ2-7): GAGVSQSPRYKVAKRGQDVALRCDPISGHVSLFWYQQALGQGPEFLTYFQNEAQLDKSGLPSDRFFAERPEGSVSTLKIQRTQQEDSAVYLCASSTWGLAATSSYEQYFGPGTRLTVT.